This T cell receptor beta chain was recorded in a study of cytomegalovirus exposure and HLA in healthy donors. General observations from the study: The study flagged fewer than 200 TCR beta chains as cytomegalovirus-associated. Productive status was seen about 87% or about 30% of the time for most TCR beta V segments in an earlier analysis.

Points on this clone: What it binds is unknown.

Researchers ran the PCR with 60 Vbeta and 13 Jbeta primers. Profiling relied on immunoSEQ multiplex PCR, and the TCRdb table lists in-frame clones only, not all of them. The sample holds 60,000 to 75,000 clones, about 74% seen once. The sample taken for sequencing was PBMCs. The source of this sequence is a young woman in good health and CMV-seropositive.

DNA of the CDR3: TGCGCCAGCAGCCAGGGGGGAAGATTTACTAGCGGGAGGGCCAACTACAATGAGCAGTTCTTC. It codes for CASSQGGRFTSGRANYNEQFF. The V and J genes are TRBV4-1 and TRBJ2-1, with 13 bases identical to TRBD2. J lost 3 bases, V lost 3 bases, and 17 bases had no gene match. CDR3 size: 21 residues. CDR1 MGHRA and CDR2 YSYEKL come from the germline V gene.